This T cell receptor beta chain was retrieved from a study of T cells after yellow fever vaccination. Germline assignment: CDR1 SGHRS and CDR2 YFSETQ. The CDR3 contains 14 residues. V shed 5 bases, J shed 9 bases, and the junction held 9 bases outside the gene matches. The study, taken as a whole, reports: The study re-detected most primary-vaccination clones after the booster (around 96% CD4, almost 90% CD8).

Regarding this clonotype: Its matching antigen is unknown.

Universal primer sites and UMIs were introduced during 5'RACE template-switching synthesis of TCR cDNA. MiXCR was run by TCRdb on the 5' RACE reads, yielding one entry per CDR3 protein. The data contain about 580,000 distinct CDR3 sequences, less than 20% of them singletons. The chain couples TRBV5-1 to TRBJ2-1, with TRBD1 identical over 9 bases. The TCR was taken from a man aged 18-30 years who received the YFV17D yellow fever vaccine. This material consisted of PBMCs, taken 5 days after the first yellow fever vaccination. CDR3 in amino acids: CASRPRQGESEQFF. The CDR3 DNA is TGCGCCAGCAGACCGAGACAGGGGGAAAGTGAGCAGTTCTTC. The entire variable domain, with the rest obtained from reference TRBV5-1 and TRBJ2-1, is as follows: KAGVTQTPRYLIKTRGQQVTLSCSPISGHRSVSWYQQTPGQGLQFLFEYFSETQRNKGNFPGRFSGRQFSNSRSEMNVSTLELGDSALYLCASRPRQGESEQFFGPGTRLTVL.